Following are 20 T cell receptor beta chains from one sample sequenced in a study of blood T cells in healthy people across ages. A J-beta primer mix and a sample-barcoded 5' primer were used in a second PCR of roughly 6 to 11 cycles. TCRdb called the 5' RACE reads again in MiXCR, with one record for every CDR3 protein. Of approximately 880,000 distinct CDR3 sequences detected, around 48% appear once; the ten largest clones hold around an eighth. Input material: blood. The receptors come from a man aged 25 to 40 in good health.

This rearrangement joins TRBV4-2 to TRBJ1-1, with D possibly being TRBD1 (5 bases). This CDR3 contains 12 residues. Trimming removed 4 bases at V and 10 bases at J, with 13 bases between. CDR1 LGHNA and CDR2 YNFKEQ come from the germline V gene. The CDR3 loop reads CASSPDGTAAFF. CDR3 nucleotide sequence: TGTGCCAGCAGCCCGGACGGGACGGCAGCTTTCTTT.

This sequence joins TRBV3-1 and TRBJ2-2; D ambiguous. The V end was cut by 5 bases, the J end by 3 bases, with 10 bases between. CDR3 length equals 14 residues. Germline loops: CDR1 LGHDT, CDR2 YNNKEL (reference sequence). The CDR3 DNA sequence: TGTGCCAGCAGCAGGGCAGGAGACACCGGGGAGCTGTTTTTT. Protein sequence: CASSRAGDTGELFF.

The rearrangement uses TRBV5-1 and TRBJ2-1; 8 nucleotides match TRBD1. The V gene's germline CDR1 is SGHRS and CDR2 YFSETQ. The CDR3 sequence is 15 residues long. The ends lost 0 bases at V and 3 bases at J; junction bases unmatched: 2. CDR3 coding DNA: TGCGCCAGCAGCTTGGGAGGGACAGGCTACAATGAGCAGTTCTTC. Its protein product is CASSLGGTGYNEQFF.

The chain has TRBV5-1 and TRBJ2-3; 11 bases map to TRBD2. After removal of 1 base from V and 5 bases from J, the junction contained 3 bases not matched to a gene. The CDR3 has 15 amino acids. CDR1 and CDR2 (germline): SGHRS, YFSETQ. As DNA, the CDR3 is TGCGCCAGCAGCTTGATTGGGACTAGCGGAGATACGCAGTATTTT. Translation gives CASSLIGTSGDTQYF.

This chain joins TRBV4-1 and TRBJ1-2, with 12 bases aligning to TRBD1. Germline V gives CDR1 MGHRA, CDR2 YSYEKL. The CDR3 has 18 residues. The trim removed 0 bases at V and 4 bases at J, leaving 9 bases unmatched. CDR3 coding DNA: TGCGCCAGCAGCCAAGAGGGACAGGGGGCCTCCTCCGTCTATGGCTACACCTTC. Translation gives CASSQEGQGASSVYGYTF.

This clonotype was counted at least ten times. The V and J genes are TRBV7-2 and TRBJ1-4, with D tentatively TRBD1 (5 bases). CDR1 and CDR2 (germline): SGHTA, FQGNSA. The CDR3 covers 15 residues. Trimming cost V 2 bases and J 8 bases, with 15 bases left between them. The CDR3 sequence: CASSLNWGGGEKLFF. CDR3 in DNA: TGTGCCAGCAGCTTAAATTGGGGGGGGGGAGAAAAACTGTTTTTT.

Worth noting for this clonotype: A read error may explain this, as a much larger clone is one base away. V is TRBV4-2 and J is TRBJ2-1; D call uncertain. CDR1 and CDR2 from the germline V gene are LGHNA and YNFKEQ. The CDR3 contains 12 residues. The CDR3 region has the DNA TGTGCCTGCAGCCACGAGAACAATGAGCAGTTCTTC. It yields the protein CACSHENNEQFF.

The V and J genes are TRBV7-2 and TRBJ2-1; 7 bases match TRBD1. V lost 1 base and J lost 4; bases outside the gene matches: 10. From germline, CDR1 is SGHTA and CDR2 FQGNSA. The CDR3 contains 17 residues. CDR3 loop: CASSLVPGGKWYNEQFF. Written as DNA, the CDR3 is TGTGCCAGCAGCTTAGTTCCAGGGGGTAAATGGTACAATGAGCAGTTCTTC. Variable domain in full (rest from reference TRBV7-2 and TRBJ2-1): GAGVSQSPSNKVTEKGKDVELRCDPISGHTALYWYRQSLGQGLEFLIYFQGNSAPDKSGLPSDRFSAERTGGSVSTLTIQRTQQEDSAVYLCASSLVPGGKWYNEQFFGPGTRLTVL.

The genes are TRBV10-3 and TRBJ2-1; 7 positions agree with TRBD1. Matching the DNA end better, TRBJ2-7 makes the J call doubtful. Per germline, CDR1 ENHRY and CDR2 SYGVKD. The CDR3 is 16 residues long. For the CDR3, the DNA is TGTGCCATCAGTTGGACAGGTCAAGTCGGCTACAATGAGCAGTACTTC. Its translation: CAISWTGQVGYNEQYF.

J is TRBJ2-1 and V is TRBV28; the match to TRBD1 covers 9 bases. The CDR3 has 15 residues. Germline V gene lookup returns CDR1 MDHEN and CDR2 SYDVKM. V trimming: 5 bases; J trimming: 7 bases; junction bases outside the gene matches: 9. The CDR3 protein is CASSESGTGNNEQFF. CDR3 nucleotides: TGTGCCAGCAGTGAATCCGGGACAGGGAATAATGAGCAGTTCTTC.

With regard to this clonotype: At one end the junction does not follow the germline gene, possibly because of a read error. The chain recombines TRBV20-1 with TRBJ2-1, with 8 bases aligning to TRBD2. The germline CDR1 and CDR2 sequences are DFQATT and SNEGSKA (reference sequence). The CDR3 extends over 15 amino acids. The CDR3 nucleotides are TGCGGTGCTAGTTATTCGCGGGGGGCGTACAATGAGCAGTTCTTC. This translates into CGASYSRGAYNEQFF.

This clonotype was seen more than once but under ten times. The CDR3 region has the DNA TGTGCCATCGCTCAGTCTCGGGGCTACACCTTC. As protein: CAIAQSRGYTF. The rearrangement joins TRBV6-1 to TRBJ1-2; D not certain. Germline CDR1 reads MNHNS; CDR2 reads SASEGT. This CDR3 spans 11 amino acids. The V end was cut by 10 bases, the J end by 8 bases, with 14 bases between.

This chain connects TRBV28 to TRBJ2-3; TRBD2 matches 10 bases. The germline gives CDR1 MDHEN, CDR2 SYDVKM. V lost 3 bases to trimming and J lost 4 bases; unmatched junction nucleotides: 7. CDR3 length: 16 residues. CDR3 in DNA: TGTGCCAGCAGTTTCTCCGCTAGCGGGGGAGCAGATACGCAGTATTTT. This encodes CASSFSASGGADTQYF.

This sequence joins TRBV29-1 and TRBJ2-7; D ambiguous. Deletions cut 5 bases from V and 6 bases from J, with 17 bases between. The germline V gene has CDR1 SQVTM and CDR2 ANQGSEA. The CDR3 has 13 residues. As DNA, the CDR3 is TGCAGCGTTAAACAAGCCTCACGGCGCGAGCAGTACTTC. Translated: CSVKQASRREQYF.

The chain has TRBV7-9 and TRBJ2-1; 12 positions agree with TRBD2. CDR3 length equals 18 residues. V shed 0 bases and J 2 bases; nucleotides not matched to a gene: 5. Germline CDR1 SEHNR, CDR2 FQNEAQ (reference sequence). The CDR3 is CASSLAGASGGAYNEQFF. For the CDR3, the DNA is TGTGCCAGCAGCTTAGCGGGGGCTAGCGGGGGGGCCTACAATGAGCAGTTCTTC.

The chain carries TRBV20-1 and TRBJ2-3; 7 positions agree with TRBD2. The germline CDR1 and CDR2 sequences are DFQATT and SNEGSKA (reference sequence). The CDR3 contains 14 residues. The V segment lost 5 bases and the J segment 2 bases; nucleotides outside the gene matches: 7. CDR3 sequence (DNA): TGCAGTGCTCCACTAGCGCATACCACAGATACGCAGTATTTT. Protein product: CSAPLAHTTDTQYF.

The V call is TRBV5-1, the J call TRBJ2-6; D unresolved. V was clipped by 0 bases and J by 2 bases, with 6 bases between them. The germline V gene has CDR1 SGHRS and CDR2 YFSETQ. The CDR3 extends over 15 amino acids. For the CDR3, the DNA is TGCGCCAGCAGCTTGGCCACCCCTGGGGCCAACGTCCTGACTTTC. This gives the protein CASSLATPGANVLTF.

The chain joins TRBV20-1 to TRBJ2-5; D gene unclear. V lost 0 bases, J lost 5 bases, and 22 bases lay in between. The germline V gene encodes CDR1 DFQATT and CDR2 SNEGSKA (reference sequence). The CDR3 spans 17 residues. Here the CDR3 reads CSARDQAGPLGQETQYF. Here the CDR3 DNA reads TGCAGTGCTAGAGATCAGGCAGGCCCTCTTGGTCAGGAGACCCAGTACTTC.

This clonotype was picked up a small number of times. This chain links TRBV4-1 with TRBJ2-5; no clear D gene. The CDR3 sequence is 13 residues long. The germline CDR1 and CDR2 sequences are MGHRA and YSYEKL. V was trimmed by 1 base and J by 5 bases, leaving 8 bases between them. Here the CDR3 DNA reads TGCGCCAGCAGCCAAGTCGGCCCGGAGACCCAGTACTTC. Translating it yields CASSQVGPETQYF.

The chain recombines TRBV5-1 with TRBJ2-7, with unresolved D. Germline V gene lookup returns CDR1 SGHRS and CDR2 YFSETQ. V was trimmed by 5 bases and J by 1 base, leaving 10 bases between them. The CDR3 is made up of 13 amino acids. As DNA, the CDR3 is TGCGCCAGCAGTAAAGGCGGTTCCTACGAGCAGTACTTC. Translation gives CASSKGGSYEQYF.